The TCR beta chain under discussion was sequenced for a study of vaccination and CD4 T cells after COVID-19. About the research overall: Each post-COVID sample was drawn after diagnosis, and the median interval was 101 days (range 35 to 161). Whole-study results and caveats: The authors studied relatively few convalescent patients and analyzed no early post-infection timepoints.

A few counts support this clonotype. Its antigen is still unknown. Treatment meaning: roughly 10-day PBMC culture with coronavirus spike peptide pools or control peptides (ViraFEST assay). Antigen-specific T cells were expanded with peptide pools by ViraFEST, and TCRs were then sequenced. The Oncomine TCR Beta short-read assay sequenced DNA from cultured CD4+ T cells. Genomic DNA was extracted from cultured CD4+ T cells. In TCRdb, the PCR reads were re-called with MiXCR into one record per CDR3 protein. The sample lists around 12,000 distinct CDR3 sequences, around 41% occurring once. This CDR3 comprises 16 residues. CDR1 is SNHLY and CDR2 is FYNNEI in the germline V gene. Trimming at V came to 6 bases and at J to 2 bases, leaving 8 bases not matched to a gene.

The sequence was collected from a human donor who had recovered from COVID-19. The chain employs TRBV2 and TRBJ1-5, with TRBD1 identical over 9 bases. Sequenced: CD4+ T cells from blood, cultured in vitro. The CDR3 protein is CASRDRGSTGNQPQHF. The CDR3 region has the DNA TGTGCCAGCAGGGACAGGGGTTCAACTGGCAATCAGCCCCAGCATTTT.